This TCR beta chain was captured by sequencing in a study of beta chain features in type 1 diabetes. Across the study: Sorted cell examination encompassed roughly 98,000,000 cells across all samples.

Study-level findings and limits: Significant though moderate, a shortening of TCRB CDR3s appeared in all four CD4+ subsets of Type 1 diabetes patients.

The length of the CDR3 is 13 residues. CDR1 is MNHEY and CDR2 is SVGAGI in the germline V gene. V lost 5 bases, J lost 5 bases, and 13 bases lay in between. Reverse transcription of all isolated RNA meant that expressed TCRB transcripts were sequenced. Data came from immunoSEQ multiplex PCR; TCRdb stores just in-frame clones and leaves some out. This sample has roughly 220,000 clones, with 15% to 20% found just once. In this sample, this clone turned up a few times. What it recognizes is unknown. Sequenced input: naive CD4+ T cells from blood. This chain uses TRBV6-5 with TRBJ2-7; tentatively, D is TRBD1 (7 bases). The receptor was derived from a man in his thirties or forties with type 1 diabetes. The CDR3 DNA sequence: TGTGCCAGCAGTAGACAGGGAGGCAACGAGCAGTACTTC. Amino acids: CASSRQGGNEQYF.